The 9 T cell receptor beta chains below all came from one sample that was sequenced in a study of human T cells and chemical hapten exposure. TCRdb fed the RACE reads into MiXCR, producing one record per CDR3 protein. The top ten clones hold 3.2% of a sample with more than 90,000 distinct CDR3 sequences, roughly 10% of them seen once. The sample's time point: patch test 2, 6 weeks after DPC sensitization. Treatment described: therapeutic diphenylcyclopropenone sensitization with weekly scalp DPC. The input for sequencing was whole blood, taken in connection with sensitization to the hapten diphenylcyclopropenone (DPC). The receptors here all came from a woman aged 40 to 50 with alopecia areata. Some clones in this sample may be carry-over from other donors' samples.

This clonotype came up many times. This CDR3 reads CASTPRAGGKGEQFF. The DNA for the CDR3 is TGTGCCAGCACCCCGAGGGCAGGGGGCAAGGGTGAGCAGTTCTTC. The V and J genes are TRBV2 and TRBJ2-1; 8 bases fit TRBD1. The CDR3 runs 15 residues. CDR1 is SNHLY and CDR2 is FYNNEI in the germline V gene. V dropped 7 bases and J dropped 9; count of bases not matched to a gene: 14.

The V gene is TRBV4-3, the J gene TRBJ2-1; D not resolved. Germline CDR1 and CDR2: LGHNA and YSLEER. The CDR3 has 16 residues. V was trimmed by 1 base and J by 0 bases, leaving 10 bases between them. This chain's CDR3 is CASSQGAESSYNEQFF. The DNA of the CDR3 is TGCGCCAGCAGCCAAGGGGCGGAAAGCTCCTACAATGAGCAGTTCTTC.

The table lists this clonotype with many counts. V gene TRBV7-6 combines with J gene TRBJ2-1; D might be TRBD2 (5 bases). Germline CDR1 and CDR2: SGHVS and FNYEAQ. Trimming took off 4 bases at V and 0 bases at J, with 13 bases between the two ends. There are 16 residues in the CDR3. The DNA of the CDR3 is TGTGCCAGCAGCTCTCGGACTGTGAGCTCCTACAATGAGCAGTTCTTC. Encoded protein: CASSSRTVSSYNEQFF.

The chain recombines TRBV29-1 with TRBJ2-7, with 9 bases aligning to TRBD2. This CDR3 has 14 residues. Germline V gene sequence: CDR1 SQVTM, CDR2 ANQGSEA. J was trimmed by 3 bases and V by 5 bases; bases with no gene match: 8. This chain's CDR3 is CSVMAAGGLYEQYF. As DNA, the CDR3 is TGCAGCGTTATGGCGGCGGGGGGGCTCTACGAGCAGTACTTC.

This clonotype was recorded a few times. CDR3 coding DNA: TGTGCCAGCAGTCAAGCCCGGGGGAGCTCCTACAATGAGCAGTTCTTC. Translating gives CASSQARGSSYNEQFF. This chain connects TRBV7-2 to TRBJ2-1, with a tentative D call TRBD2 (6 bases). This CDR3 spans 16 amino acids. Germline V gives CDR1 SGHTA, CDR2 FQGNSA. V was trimmed by 6 bases and J by 0 bases, leaving 15 bases between them.

This clonotype was counted many times. The chain joins TRBV6-2 or TRBV6-3 to TRBJ2-3; unclear D gene. With 2 bases removed from V and 5 bases from J, the gap between germline ends came to 14 bases. Germline loops: CDR1 MNHEY, CDR2 SVGEGT. This CDR3 is built from 15 residues. CDR3 nucleotides: TGTGCCAGCAGTTACGGGGAAAACGGCGGAGATACGCAGTATTTT. The encoded protein is CASSYGENGGDTQYF.

The gene calls are TRBV6-1 and TRBJ1-2; D unclear. CDR1 is MNHNS, CDR2 SASEGT, per germline. The CDR3 runs 13 residues. V was cut by 7 bases and J by 8 bases, with 17 bases left in between. CDR3 in DNA: TGTGCCAGCACCCGGCGGACGGCAAGGGGCTACACCTTC. Translated, it gives CASTRRTARGYTF.

This clonotype was detected only a few times. V and J are TRBV6-2 or TRBV6-3 and TRBJ1-4; TRBD1 is a possible D gene (6 bases). V lost 0 bases and J 7 bases, leaving 12 bases between the germline ends. The CDR3 is 15 amino acids. CDR1 is MNHEY, CDR2 SVGEGT, per germline. The CDR3 sequence is CASSYSTGGVEKLFF. The CDR3 region has the DNA TGTGCCAGCAGTTACTCGACAGGAGGGGTTGAAAAACTGTTTTTT.

This clonotype was recorded at least ten times. V gene TRBV12-3 or TRBV12-4 combines with J gene TRBJ1-2; the D is unclear. The CDR3 totals 12 residues. The ends were cut back, 5 bases at V and 5 bases at J, with 9 bases in the middle. The CDR3 nucleotides are TGTGCCAGCAGTCCCGGGGAGTATGGCTACACCTTC. Amino acids: CASSPGEYGYTF.